The rows below give T cell receptor beta chains drawn from one sample of a study of early T cells in non-severe SARS-CoV-2 infection. TCRdb itself ran the 5' RACE reads through MiXCR, one entry per CDR3 protein. The sample shows 35,000 to 50,000 distinct CDR3 sequences, about 23% of them seen only once. The sample was whole blood, taken at baseline. The receptors were gathered from an adult who was a healthcare worker with PCR-confirmed SARS-CoV-2 infection or an uninfected control (not recorded which). Both conserved end residues are part of each CDR3. Fields, in order: J gene, D gene, clone size, V gene, CDR3 protein, CDR3 DNA. D genes are given only for firm matches. Rows may omit the clone size; those that give it use once, few, many or a size class.

>TRBJ2-3|NA|NA|TRBV3-1
CASSQTDTQYF
TGTGCCAGCAGCCAGACAGATACGCAGTATTTT
>TRBJ2-5|NA|NA|TRBV6-2/TRBV6-3
CASSILGETQYF
TGTGCCAGCAGTATACTAGGAGAGACCCAGTACTTC
>TRBJ2-1|TRBD1|few|TRBV20-1
CSAGDRQGYYNEQFF
TGCAGTGCTGGAGACCGACAGGGCTACTACAATGAGCAGTTCTTC
>TRBJ2-3|NA|NA|TRBV20-1
CSASPTAPRADTQYF
TGCAGTGCTAGCCCGACCGCGCCCAGGGCAGATACGCAGTATTTT
>TRBJ2-7|TRBD1|NA|TRBV19
CASSPAGQGYEQYF
TGTGCCAGTAGTCCTGCGGGACAGGGCTACGAGCAGTACTTC
>TRBJ1-2|NA|NA|TRBV7-2
CASSLALQVYGYTF
TGTGCCAGCAGCTTAGCGCTGCAGGTCTATGGCTACACCTTC
>TRBJ2-7|NA|NA|TRBV5-6
CASSLELVPYEQYF
TGTGCCAGCAGCTTGGAGCTGGTCCCCTACGAGCAGTACTTC
>TRBJ2-3|NA|few|TRBV6-2/TRBV6-3
CASSYGAYTDTQYF
TGTGCCAGCAGTTACGGCGCTTACACAGATACGCAGTATTTT
>TRBJ2-1|NA|NA|TRBV11-2
CASSLFPRSQRSKQFF
TGTGCCAGCAGCTTATTTCCCAGATCCCAACGGTCGAAGCAGTTCTTC
>TRBJ2-2|NA|NA|TRBV5-4
CASSLQPNTGELFF
TGTGCCAGCAGCTTACAGCCAAACACCGGGGAGCTGTTTTTT
>TRBJ2-2|NA|NA|TRBV28
CASSLRYTGELFF
TGTGCCAGCAGTCTCCGGTACACCGGGGAGCTGTTTTTT
>TRBJ1-1|NA|few|TRBV12-3/TRBV12-4
CASTPGDGEEAFF
TGTGCCAGCACTCCCGGCGATGGGGAAGAAGCTTTCTTT
>TRBJ2-1|NA|NA|TRBV10-3
CAISETGSSYNEQFF
TGTGCCATCAGTGAGACAGGGAGCTCCTACAATGAGCAGTTCTTC
>TRBJ1-1|NA|few|TRBV10-3
CAISGPPNTEAFF
TGTGCCATCAGTGGTCCACCGAACACTGAAGCTTTCTTT
>TRBJ2-7|NA|few|TRBV6-2/TRBV6-3
CASSPTSDSSYEQYF
TGTGCCAGCAGCCCCACCTCGGACAGCTCCTACGAGCAGTACTTC
>TRBJ1-4|NA|NA|TRBV5-1
CASSSDSFRGGKLFF
TGCGCCAGCAGCTCTGACAGTTTTCGAGGTGGAAAACTGTTTTTT
>TRBJ2-7|NA|few|TRBV6-5
CASSFRGGYEQYF
TGTGCCAGCAGTTTCAGGGGGGGGTACGAGCAGTACTTC
>TRBJ2-7|NA|many|TRBV29-1
CSVELRSYEQYF
TGCAGCGTTGAGCTTCGCTCCTACGAGCAGTACTTC
>TRBJ2-7|NA|NA|TRBV11-2
CASLTGGGEQYF
TGTGCCAGCCTTACAGGGGGGGGCGAGCAGTACTTC
>TRBJ2-5|TRBD2|few|TRBV5-6
CASSDAGGETQYF
TGTGCCAGCAGCGACGCGGGGGGAGAGACCCAGTACTTC
>TRBJ2-1|NA|many|TRBV7-8
CASSSAGLGAYNEQFF
TGTGCCAGCAGCTCCGCAGGGCTAGGAGCCTACAATGAGCAGTTCTTC
>TRBJ2-3|NA|few|TRBV27
CASSLGHSPDTQYF
TGTGCCAGCAGTTTAGGTCACTCCCCAGATACGCAGTATTTT
>TRBJ1-1|TRBD1|many|TRBV11-3
CASSSGPTGAANKAFF
TGTGCCAGCAGCTCTGGTCCGACAGGGGCTGCCAATAAAGCTTTCTTT
>TRBJ1-3|TRBD1|NA|TRBV2
CASSPGTGGGNTIYF
TGTGCCAGCAGCCCCGGGACAGGGGGAGGAAACACCATATATTTT
>TRBJ2-3|NA|once|TRBV7-6
CASSPRQGGTDTQYF
TGTGCCAGCAGTCCCCGACAGGGAGGAACAGATACGCAGTATTTT
>TRBJ2-1|NA|few|TRBV7-9
CASSLEGGTHNEQFF
TGTGCCAGCAGCTTAGAGGGCGGGACACACAATGAGCAGTTCTTC
>TRBJ1-5|NA|NA|TRBV6-1
CASSLRGRRQPQHF
TGTGCCAGCAGTTTAAGGGGAAGACGTCAGCCCCAGCATTTT
>TRBJ2-1|NA|medium-sized|TRBV3-1
CASSQGLLGPYNEQFF
TGTGCCAGCAGCCAAGGGCTCCTGGGGCCCTACAATGAGCAGTTCTTC
>TRBJ2-5|TRBD2|NA|TRBV20-1
CSARETGLAGETQYF
TGCAGTGCTAGAGAAACGGGACTAGCTGGTGAGACCCAGTACTTC
>TRBJ2-5|TRBD2|NA|TRBV5-4
CASSLAGGIETQYF
TGTGCCAGCAGCTTAGCGGGGGGGATCGAGACCCAGTACTTC
>TRBJ2-2|NA|NA|TRBV27
CASSYGAPNTGELFF
TGTGCCAGCAGTTACGGGGCCCCGAACACCGGGGAGCTGTTTTTT